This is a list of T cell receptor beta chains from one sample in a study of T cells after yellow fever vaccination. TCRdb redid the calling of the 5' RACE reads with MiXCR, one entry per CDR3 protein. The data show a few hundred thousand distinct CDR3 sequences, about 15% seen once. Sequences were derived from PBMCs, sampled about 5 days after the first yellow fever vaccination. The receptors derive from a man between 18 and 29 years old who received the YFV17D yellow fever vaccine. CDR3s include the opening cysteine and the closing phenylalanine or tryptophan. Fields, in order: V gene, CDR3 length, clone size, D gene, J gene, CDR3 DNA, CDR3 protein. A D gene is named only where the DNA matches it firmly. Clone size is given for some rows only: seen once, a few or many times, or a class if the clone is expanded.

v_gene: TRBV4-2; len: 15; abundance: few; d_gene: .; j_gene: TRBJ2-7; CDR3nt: TGTGCCAGCAGCCAAGATCTAATAGAGGGCTACGAGCAGTACTTC; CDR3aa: CASSQDLIEGYEQYF
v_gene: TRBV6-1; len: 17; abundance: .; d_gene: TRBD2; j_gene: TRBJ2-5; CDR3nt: TGTGCCAGCAGCTCGTTAGCGGGGGGACGGCTCCAAGAGACCCAGTACTTC; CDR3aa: CASSSLAGGRLQETQYF
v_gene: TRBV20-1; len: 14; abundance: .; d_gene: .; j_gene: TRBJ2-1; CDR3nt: TGCAGTGCTAGAGGAGGGGATGGCTACAATGAGCAGTTCTTC; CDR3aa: CSARGGDGYNEQFF
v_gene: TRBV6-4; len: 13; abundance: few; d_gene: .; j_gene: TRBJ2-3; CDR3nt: TGTGCCAGCAGTGAGCACCGGGGAAATACGCAGTATTTT; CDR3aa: CASSEHRGNTQYF
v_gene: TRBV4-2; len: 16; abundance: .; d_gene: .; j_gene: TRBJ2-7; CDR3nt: TGTGCCAGCAGCCATGCTGCCCGGGGCGACTCCTACGAGCAGTACTTC; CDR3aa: CASSHAARGDSYEQYF
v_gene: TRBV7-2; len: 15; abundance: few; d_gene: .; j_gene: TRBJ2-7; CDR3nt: TGTGCCAGCAGCCTAAAATGGGGCACAACCTACGAGCAGTACTTC; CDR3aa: CASSLKWGTTYEQYF
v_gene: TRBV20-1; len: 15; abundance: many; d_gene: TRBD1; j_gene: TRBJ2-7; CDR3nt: TGCAGTGCTAGAGATCAGGGACAGGGGACCTACGAGCAGTACTTC; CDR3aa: CSARDQGQGTYEQYF
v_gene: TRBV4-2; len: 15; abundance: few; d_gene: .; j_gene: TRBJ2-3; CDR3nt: TGTGCCAGCAGCCAAGTGCTAGATAGCACAGATACGCAGTATTTT; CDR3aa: CASSQVLDSTDTQYF
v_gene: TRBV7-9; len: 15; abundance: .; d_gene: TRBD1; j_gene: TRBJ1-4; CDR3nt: TGTGCCAGCAGCTCAGCCAGGGGGCCTAATGAAAAACTGTTTTTT; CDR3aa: CASSSARGPNEKLFF
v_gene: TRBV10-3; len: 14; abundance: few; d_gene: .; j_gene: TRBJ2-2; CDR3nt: TGTGCCATCAGTGGTCAACAGGGCACCGGGGAGCTGTTTTTT; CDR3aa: CAISGQQGTGELFF
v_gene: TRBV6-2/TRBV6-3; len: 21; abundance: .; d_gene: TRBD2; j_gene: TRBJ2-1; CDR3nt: TGTGCCAGCAGTTACCCCCAACGACCCCGGACTCTAGCGGGGGACAACAATGAGCAGTTCTTC; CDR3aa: CASSYPQRPRTLAGDNNEQFF
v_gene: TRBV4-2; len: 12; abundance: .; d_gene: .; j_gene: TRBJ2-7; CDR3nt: TGTGCCAGCAGCCGGGAGGACAACGAGCAGTACTTC; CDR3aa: CASSREDNEQYF
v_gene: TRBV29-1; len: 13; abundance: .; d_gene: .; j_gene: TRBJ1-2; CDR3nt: TGCAGCGTTTGGAAGGGTGGGGACTATGGCTACACCTTC; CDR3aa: CSVWKGGDYGYTF
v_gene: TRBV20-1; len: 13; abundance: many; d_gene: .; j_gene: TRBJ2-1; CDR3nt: TGCAGTGCTAGGGGGGGCGCAATCAATGAGCAGTTCTTC; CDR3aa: CSARGGAINEQFF
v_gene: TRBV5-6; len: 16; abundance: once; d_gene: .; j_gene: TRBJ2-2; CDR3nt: TGTGCCAGCAGCCGGCACTCAGGGCGGTCCACCGGGGAGCTGTTTTTT; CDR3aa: CASSRHSGRSTGELFF
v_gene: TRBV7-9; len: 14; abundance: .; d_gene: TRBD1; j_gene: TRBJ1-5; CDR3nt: TGTGCCAGCAGCGGCTCGACAGGGGATCAGCCCCAGCATTTT; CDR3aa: CASSGSTGDQPQHF
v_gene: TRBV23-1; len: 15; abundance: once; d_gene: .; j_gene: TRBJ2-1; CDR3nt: TGCGCCAACCGAATTCCCTCTAGGACTGAGAATGAGCAGTTCTTC; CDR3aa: CANRIPSRTENEQFF
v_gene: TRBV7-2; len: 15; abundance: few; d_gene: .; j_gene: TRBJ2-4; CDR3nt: TGTGCCAGCAGCTTAGTAGAGTGGGACAAAAACATTCAGTACTTC; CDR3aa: CASSLVEWDKNIQYF
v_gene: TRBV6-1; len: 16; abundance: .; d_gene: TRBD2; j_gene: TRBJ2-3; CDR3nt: TGTGCCAGCAGCCACCCCCTAGCGGGGGGGCCAGATACGCAGTATTTT; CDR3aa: CASSHPLAGGPDTQYF
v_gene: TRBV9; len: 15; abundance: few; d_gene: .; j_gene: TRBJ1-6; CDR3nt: TGTGCCAGCAGCGTTTTCGACGGCTTCGAGTCACCCCTCCACTTT; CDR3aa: CASSVFDGFESPLHF
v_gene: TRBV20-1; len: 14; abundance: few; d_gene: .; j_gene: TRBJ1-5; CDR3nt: TGCAGTGCTAGAAAGGGGGAGGTCCTTCAGCCCCAGCATTTT; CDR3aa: CSARKGEVLQPQHF
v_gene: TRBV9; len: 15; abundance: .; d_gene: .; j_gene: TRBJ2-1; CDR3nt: TGTGCCAGCAGCCAAAGGGGGAGGGTTATAGATGAGCAGTTCTTC; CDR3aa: CASSQRGRVIDEQFF
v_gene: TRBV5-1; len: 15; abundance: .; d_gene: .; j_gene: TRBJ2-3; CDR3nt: TGCGCCAGCAGCTTGTCAGCCGGACCCACAGATACGCAGTATTTT; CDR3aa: CASSLSAGPTDTQYF
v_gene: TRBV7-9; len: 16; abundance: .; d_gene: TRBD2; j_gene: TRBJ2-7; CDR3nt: TGTGCCAGCAGCTTAGACTCGGGACTAGCAGCTTACGAGCAGTACTTC; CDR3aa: CASSLDSGLAAYEQYF
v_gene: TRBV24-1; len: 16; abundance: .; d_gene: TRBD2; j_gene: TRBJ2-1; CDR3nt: TGTGCCACCAGTGACCCCGGACTAGCGGGGGGCGATGAGCAGTTCTTC; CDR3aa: CATSDPGLAGGDEQFF
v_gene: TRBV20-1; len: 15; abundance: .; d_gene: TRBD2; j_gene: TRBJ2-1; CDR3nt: TGCAGTGCCACTAGCGGGGGGCCCTCCTACAATGAGCAGTTCTTC; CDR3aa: CSATSGGPSYNEQFF
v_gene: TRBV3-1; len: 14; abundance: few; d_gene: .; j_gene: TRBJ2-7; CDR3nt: TGTGCCAGCAGCCTTAAAGGATCCAGCGGCGAGCAGTACTTC; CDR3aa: CASSLKGSSGEQYF
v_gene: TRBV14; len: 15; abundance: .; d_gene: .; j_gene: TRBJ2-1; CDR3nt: TGTGCCAGCAGCCAAGGTGGCTGGTCCTACAATGAGCAGTTCTTC; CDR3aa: CASSQGGWSYNEQFF
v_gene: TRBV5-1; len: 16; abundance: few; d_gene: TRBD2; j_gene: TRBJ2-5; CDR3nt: TGCGCCAGCCAGACGCTTCGGACTAGCGGCGGAGAGACCCAGTACTTC; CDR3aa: CASQTLRTSGGETQYF